A selection of T cell receptor beta chains follows, all from one sample in a study of CD4 T cells in relation to SARS-CoV-2 and coronaviruses. No cognate antigen is known for these TCRs. Only in-frame clones appear in the TCRdb table, and some are missing; sequencing was by immunoSEQ multiplex PCR. The table shows fewer than 25,000 clones, with more than 75% occurring only once. Source material: CD4+ T cells from PBMCs, cultured in vitro. The receptor source for this set is a human donor in good health. Each CDR3 is given with its conserved first and last residue. A D gene is named only where the DNA matches it firmly.

len,j_gene,v_gene,d_gene,CDR3nt,CDR3aa
13,TRBJ1-1,TRBV29-1,-,TGCAGCGTTGTAATATCGGTGAACACTGAAGCTTTCTTT,CSVVISVNTEAFF
12,TRBJ2-3,TRBV14,-,TGTGCCAGCAGCCCGAGCGGAGGTACGCAGTATTTT,CASSPSGGTQYF
15,TRBJ1-1,TRBV18,-,TGTGCCAGCTCGCCAGAGGCAGCACAGGGACCCGGAGCTTTCTTT,CASSPEAAQGPGAFF
15,TRBJ1-4,TRBV4-3,TRBD1,TGCGCCAGCAGCCAGAACAGGGGTACTAATGAAAAACTGTTTTTT,CASSQNRGTNEKLFF
15,TRBJ1-1,TRBV7-2,-,TGTGCCAGCAGCTTTTCTAGTCGGCGCGGGACTGAAGCTTTCTTT,CASSFSSRRGTEAFF
14,TRBJ2-7,TRBV5-1,TRBD1,TGCGCCAGCAGAGAACAGGGGGGCTCCTACGAGCAGTACTTC,CASREQGGSYEQYF
13,TRBJ1-2,TRBV18,TRBD1,TGTGCCAGCTCTGGGACAGGGGACTATGGCTACACCTTC,CASSGTGDYGYTF
10,TRBJ1-1,TRBV2,-,TGTGCCAGGGGGGACACTGAAGCTTTCTTT,CARGDTEAFF
14,TRBJ1-1,TRBV5-5,-,TGTGCCAGCGGAGGGGGTACTATGAACACTGAAGCTTTCTTT,CASGGGTMNTEAFF
13,TRBJ2-3,TRBV29-1,-,TGCAGCGTTTCCTTTGGGGGAACAGATACGCAGTATTTT,CSVSFGGTDTQYF
14,TRBJ1-6,TRBV2,TRBD1,TGTGCCAGCAGATACGGACAGGCCCAAGGCCCCCTCCACTTT,CASRYGQAQGPLHF
17,TRBJ2-5,TRBV3-1/TRBV3-2,-,TGTGCCAGCAGTGCCAGGGGGGCCCTCCAGTACCAAGAGACCCAGTACTTC,CASSARGALQYQETQYF
17,TRBJ2-3,TRBV4-3,TRBD1,TGCGCCAGCAGCACGACCACAGGGGGCGGGTTCACAGATACGCAGTATTTT,CASSTTTGGGFTDTQYF
13,TRBJ1-5,TRBV18,-,TGTGCCAGCTCACCAGGGGTTGAGCAGCCCCAGCATTTT,CASSPGVEQPQHF